This is a list of T cell receptor beta chains from one sample in a study of cytomegalovirus exposure and HLA in healthy donors. The table came from immunoSEQ multiplex PCR; TCRdb's copy has only in-frame clones and leaves some out. The sample includes about 110,000 clones, more than 90% of them seen just once. Sequenced: PBMCs. The receptors were sampled from a woman aged 18 to 35 in good health and CMV-seronegative. Both conserved end residues are part of each CDR3. Each record gives: D gene, clone size, J gene, V gene, CDR3 protein, CDR3 DNA. A D gene is named only where the DNA matches it firmly. A clone size is listed for some rows: how often the clone was seen (once, few, many), or a class if it is expanded.

NA NA TRBJ1-6 TRBV28 CASSFESERPLHF TGTGCCAGCAGTTTCGAGTCAGAGCGGCCCCTCCACTTT
TRBD2 NA TRBJ2-1 TRBV11-2 CASSLDRLLAGIEQFF TGTGCCAGCAGCTTAGATAGGTTACTAGCGGGGATTGAGCAGTTCTTC
NA NA TRBJ2-5 TRBV4-1 CASSLDWGEETQYF TGCGCCAGCAGCCTAGACTGGGGGGAAGAGACCCAGTACTTC
TRBD2 NA TRBJ2-5 TRBV6-1 CASSGKSGDPETQYF TGTGCCAGCAGTGGGAAAAGCGGGGATCCAGAGACCCAGTACTTC
NA NA TRBJ1-1 TRBV9 CASSPYGQMNTEAFF TGTGCCAGCAGCCCTTATGGGCAGATGAACACTGAAGCTTTCTTT
TRBD2 NA TRBJ2-1 TRBV4-3 CASSQVTSGGVSYNEQFF TGCGCCAGCAGCCAAGTTACTAGCGGGGGGGTTTCCTACAATGAGCAGTTCTTC
TRBD1 NA TRBJ1-5 TRBV27 CASSLYTSGQAQHF TGTGCCAGCAGTTTATACACATCCGGACAGGCCCAGCATTTT
TRBD1 NA TRBJ1-6 TRBV6-5 CASSYGTANSPLHF TGTGCCAGCAGTTACGGGACAGCAAATTCACCCCTCCACTTT
NA NA TRBJ1-2 TRBV7-3 CASSPNGGGDYGYTF TGTGCCAGCAGCCCCAACGGAGGGGGGGACTATGGCTACACCTTC
NA once TRBJ1-2 TRBV5-1 CASSWIGVNYGYTF TGCGCCAGCAGCTGGATAGGGGTGAACTATGGCTACACCTTC
NA NA TRBJ1-2 TRBV4-1 CASSQEITRGAHYGYTF TGCGCCAGCAGCCAAGAAATAACCAGGGGCGCTCACTATGGCTACACCTTC
NA NA TRBJ1-1 TRBV5-4 CASSLEGVINTEAFF TGTGCCAGCAGCTTGGAAGGGGTGATCAACACTGAAGCTTTCTTT
NA NA TRBJ1-1 TRBV7-6 CASSRGQEAFF TGTGCCAGCAGCCGTGGACAAGAAGCTTTCTTT
NA NA TRBJ1-2 TRBV5-1 CASSRTTGPPVGYTF TGCGCCAGCAGCCGAACTACAGGTCCCCCCGTCGGCTACACCTTC
NA once TRBJ2-2 TRBV5-7 CASTPRGSHTGELFF TGTGCCAGCACCCCCAGGGGAAGTCACACCGGGGAGCTGTTTTTT
TRBD2 NA TRBJ2-3 TRBV30 CAWSPTRWTSGDTDTQYF TGTGCCTGGAGTCCAACTCGCTGGACTAGCGGGGATACAGATACGCAGTATTTT
TRBD1 NA TRBJ2-3 TRBV28 CASSPRQGMQDTQYF TGTGCCAGCAGCCCCCGACAGGGGATGCAGGATACGCAGTATTTT